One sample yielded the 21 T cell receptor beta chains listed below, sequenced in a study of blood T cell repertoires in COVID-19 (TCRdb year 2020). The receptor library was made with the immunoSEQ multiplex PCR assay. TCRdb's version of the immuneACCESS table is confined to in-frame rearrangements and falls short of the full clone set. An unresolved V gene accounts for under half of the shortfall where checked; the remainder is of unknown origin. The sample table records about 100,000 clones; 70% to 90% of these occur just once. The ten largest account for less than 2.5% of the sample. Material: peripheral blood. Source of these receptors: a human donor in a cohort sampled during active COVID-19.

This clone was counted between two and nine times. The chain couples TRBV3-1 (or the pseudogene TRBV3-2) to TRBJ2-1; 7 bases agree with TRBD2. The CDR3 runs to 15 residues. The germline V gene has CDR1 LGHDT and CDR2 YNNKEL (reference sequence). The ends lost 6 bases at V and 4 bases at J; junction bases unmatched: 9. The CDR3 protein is CASRPSGPIYNEQFF. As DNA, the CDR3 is TGTGCCAGCAGGCCTAGCGGACCGATATACAATGAGCAGTTCTTC.

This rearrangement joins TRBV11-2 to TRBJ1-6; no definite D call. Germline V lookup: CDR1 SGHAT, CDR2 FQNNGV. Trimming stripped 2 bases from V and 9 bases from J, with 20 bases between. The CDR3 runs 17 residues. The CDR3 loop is CASSLNQAGYLSSPLHF. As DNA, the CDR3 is TGTGCCAGCAGCTTAAATCAGGCAGGATATCTTAGTTCACCCCTCCACTTT.

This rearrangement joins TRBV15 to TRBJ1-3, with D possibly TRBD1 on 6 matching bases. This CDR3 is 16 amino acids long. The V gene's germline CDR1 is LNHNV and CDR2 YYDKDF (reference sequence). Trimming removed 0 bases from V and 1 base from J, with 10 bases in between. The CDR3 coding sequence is TGTGCCACCAGCAGAGATCGGACAGCGTCTGGAAACACCATATATTTT. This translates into CATSRDRTASGNTIYF.

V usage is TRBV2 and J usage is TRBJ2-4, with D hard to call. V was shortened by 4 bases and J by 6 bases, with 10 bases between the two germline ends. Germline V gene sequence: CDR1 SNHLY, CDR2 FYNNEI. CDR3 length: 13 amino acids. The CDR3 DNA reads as TGTGCCAGCAGTGTAAACCGAGCAAACATTCAGTACTTC. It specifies CASSVNRANIQYF.

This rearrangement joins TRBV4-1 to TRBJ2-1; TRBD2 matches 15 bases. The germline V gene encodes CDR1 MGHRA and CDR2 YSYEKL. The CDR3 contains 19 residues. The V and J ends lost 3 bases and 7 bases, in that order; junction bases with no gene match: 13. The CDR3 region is CASSQLGLAGGPSRNEQFF. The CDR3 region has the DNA TGCGCCAGCAGCCAGCTAGGACTAGCGGGGGGGCCATCTAGAAATGAGCAGTTCTTC.

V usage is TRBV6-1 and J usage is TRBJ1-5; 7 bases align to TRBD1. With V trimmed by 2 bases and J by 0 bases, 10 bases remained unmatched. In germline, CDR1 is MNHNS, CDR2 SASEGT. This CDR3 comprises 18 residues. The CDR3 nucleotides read TGTGCCAGCAGTGAAAGTTGGGACAGCTTTTATAGCAATCAGCCCCAGCATTTT. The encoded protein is CASSESWDSFYSNQPQHF.

CDR3 sequence: CASILEEGATEAFF. DNA for the CDR3: TGTGCCAGCATTCTAGAGGAGGGTGCTACTGAAGCTTTCTTT. The V gene is TRBV2, the J gene TRBJ1-1; D is undetermined. Per the germline V gene, CDR1 is SNHLY and CDR2 is FYNNEI. The CDR3 spans 14 residues. Trimming stripped 7 bases from V and 5 bases from J, with 17 bases between. Using reference TRBV2 and TRBJ1-1 for the parts outside the CDR3, the full variable domain is EPEVTQTPSHQVTQMGQEVILRCVPISNHLYFYWYRQILGQKVEFLVSFYNNEISEKSEIFDDQFSVERPDGSNFTLKIRSTKLEDSAMYFCASILEEGATEAFFGQGTRLTVV.

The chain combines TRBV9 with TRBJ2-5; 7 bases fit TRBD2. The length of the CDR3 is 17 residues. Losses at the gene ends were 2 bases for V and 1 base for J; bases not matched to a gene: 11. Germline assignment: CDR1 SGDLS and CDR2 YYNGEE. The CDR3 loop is CASSVGQAERGQETQYF. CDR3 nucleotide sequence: TGTGCCAGCAGCGTGGGGCAGGCAGAGCGGGGCCAAGAGACCCAGTACTTC.

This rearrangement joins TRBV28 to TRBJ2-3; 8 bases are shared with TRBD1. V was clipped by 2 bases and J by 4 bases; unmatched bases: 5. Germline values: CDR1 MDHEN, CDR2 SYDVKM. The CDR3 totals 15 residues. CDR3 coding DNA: TGTGCCAGCAGTTTAGACAGGGGAAGTCCAGATACGCAGTATTTT. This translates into CASSLDRGSPDTQYF. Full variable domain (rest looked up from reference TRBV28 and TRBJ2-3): DVKVTQSSRYLVKRTGEKVFLECVQDMDHENMFWYRQDPGLGLRLIYFSYDVKMKEKGDIPEGYSVSREKKERFSLILESASTNQTSMYLCASSLDRGSPDTQYFGPGTRLTVL.

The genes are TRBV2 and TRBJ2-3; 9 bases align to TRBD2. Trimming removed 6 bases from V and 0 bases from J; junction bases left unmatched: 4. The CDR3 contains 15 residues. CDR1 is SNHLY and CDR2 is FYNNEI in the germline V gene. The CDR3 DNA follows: TGTGCCAGCAGCCCGGGACTAGCAAGCACAGATACGCAGTATTTT. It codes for CASSPGLASTDTQYF.

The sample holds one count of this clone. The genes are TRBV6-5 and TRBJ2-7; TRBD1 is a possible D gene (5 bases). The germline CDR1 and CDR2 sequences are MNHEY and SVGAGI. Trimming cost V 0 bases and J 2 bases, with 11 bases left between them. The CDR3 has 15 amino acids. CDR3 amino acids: CASSYSSGHAYEQYF. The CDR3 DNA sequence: TGTGCCAGCAGTTACTCTTCAGGACATGCCTACGAGCAGTACTTC.

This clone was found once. The CDR3 sequence: CASSPVGDLGTEAFF. The DNA of the CDR3 is TGTGCCAGCTCACCCGTAGGGGATTTGGGCACTGAAGCTTTCTTT. The J gene is TRBJ1-1, the V gene TRBV18, with D maybe TRBD1 (5 bases). The CDR3 has 15 amino acids. Germline V gene lookup returns CDR1 KGHSH and CDR2 LQKENI. Trimming pared 3 bases from V and 4 bases from J, leaving 15 bases between.

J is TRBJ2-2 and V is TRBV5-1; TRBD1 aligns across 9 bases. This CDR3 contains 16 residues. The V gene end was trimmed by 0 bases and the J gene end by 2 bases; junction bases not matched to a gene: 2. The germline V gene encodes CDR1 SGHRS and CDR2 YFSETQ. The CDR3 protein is CASSLEQGANTGELFF. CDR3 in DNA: TGCGCCAGCAGCTTGGAACAGGGGGCTAACACCGGGGAGCTGTTTTTT.

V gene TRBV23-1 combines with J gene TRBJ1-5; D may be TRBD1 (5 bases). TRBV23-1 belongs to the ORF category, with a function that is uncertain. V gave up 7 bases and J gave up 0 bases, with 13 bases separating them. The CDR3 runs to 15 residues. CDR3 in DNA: TGCGCCAGCACGACGGGGGGTTATAGCAATCAGCCCCAGCATTTT. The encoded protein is CASTTGGYSNQPQHF.

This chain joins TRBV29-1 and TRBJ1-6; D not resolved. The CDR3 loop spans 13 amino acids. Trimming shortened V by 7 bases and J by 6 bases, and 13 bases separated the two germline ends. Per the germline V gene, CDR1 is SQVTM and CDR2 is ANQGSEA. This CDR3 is CSALLAANSPLHF. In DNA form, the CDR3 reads TGCAGCGCCCTTCTAGCAGCTAATTCACCCCTCCACTTT.

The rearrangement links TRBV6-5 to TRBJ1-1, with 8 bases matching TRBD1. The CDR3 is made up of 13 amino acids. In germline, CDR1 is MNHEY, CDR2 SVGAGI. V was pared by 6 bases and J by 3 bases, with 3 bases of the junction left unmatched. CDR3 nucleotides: TGTGCCAGCAGGGACAGGGTCGACACTGAAGCTTTCTTT. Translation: CASRDRVDTEAFF.

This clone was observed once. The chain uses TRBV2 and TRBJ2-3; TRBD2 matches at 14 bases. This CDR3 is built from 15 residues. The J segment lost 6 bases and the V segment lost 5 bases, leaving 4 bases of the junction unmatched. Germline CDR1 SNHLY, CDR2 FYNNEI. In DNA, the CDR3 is TGTGCCAGCAGTCCCTGGACTAGCGGGGGGGATACGCAGTATTTT. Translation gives CASSPWTSGGDTQYF.

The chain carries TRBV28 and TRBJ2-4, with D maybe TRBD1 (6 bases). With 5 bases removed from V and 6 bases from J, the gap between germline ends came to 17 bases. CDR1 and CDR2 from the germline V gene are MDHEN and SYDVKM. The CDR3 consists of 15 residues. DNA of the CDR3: TGTGCCAGCAGTCTAACCCGAACAGGGAGAAACATTCAGTACTTC. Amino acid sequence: CASSLTRTGRNIQYF.

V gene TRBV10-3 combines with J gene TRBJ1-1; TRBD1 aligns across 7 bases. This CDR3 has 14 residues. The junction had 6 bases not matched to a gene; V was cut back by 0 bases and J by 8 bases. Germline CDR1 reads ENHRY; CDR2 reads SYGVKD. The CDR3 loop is CAISESTLTGEAFF. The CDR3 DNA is TGTGCCATCAGTGAGTCGACCTTGACAGGGGAAGCTTTCTTT.

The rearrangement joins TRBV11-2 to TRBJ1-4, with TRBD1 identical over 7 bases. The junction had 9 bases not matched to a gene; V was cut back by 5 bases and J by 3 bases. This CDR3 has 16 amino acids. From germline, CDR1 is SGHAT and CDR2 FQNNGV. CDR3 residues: CASSDRAKRPNEKLFF. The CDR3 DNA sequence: TGTGCCAGCAGCGACAGGGCCAAGAGACCTAATGAAAAACTGTTTTTT.

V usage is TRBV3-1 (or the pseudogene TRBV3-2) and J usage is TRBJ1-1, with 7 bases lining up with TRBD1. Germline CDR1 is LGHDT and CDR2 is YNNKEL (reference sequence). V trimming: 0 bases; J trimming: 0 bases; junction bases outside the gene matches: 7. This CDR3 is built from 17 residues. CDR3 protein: CASSQDSGGTVNTEAFF. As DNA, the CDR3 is TGTGCCAGCAGCCAAGATAGTGGCGGGACAGTGAACACTGAAGCTTTCTTT.